Listed here are 29 T cell receptor beta chains from one sample, sequenced in a study of T cells expressing NK-cell markers. TCRdb re-called the 5' RACE reads; one entry per CDR3 protein, DNA not given. In all, the sample yields about 170,000 distinct CDR3 sequences. The sequenced material came from blood T cells: a sorted CD56 or NKG2C T cell subset, CD4+ or CD8+ T cells, or bulk PBMC T cells (not recorded which). Source of these receptors: a man aged 18-69 years in good health.

J is TRBJ1-2 and V is TRBV5-1; TCRdb returns TRBD1, unconfirmable since there is no DNA. CDR3 length: 16 residues. CDR1 is SGHRS, CDR2 YFSETQ, per germline. The chain's CDR3 is CASTASTGGSFYGYTF. The full variable domain, in which reference TRBV5-1 and TRBJ1-2 provide the parts outside the CDR3, is KAGVTQTPRYLIKTRGQQVTLSCSPISGHRSVSWYQQTPGQGLQFLFEYFSETQRNKGNFPGRFSGRQFSNSRSEMNVSTLELGDSALYLCASTASTGGSFYGYTFGSGTRLTVV.

The chain is built from TRBV4-1 and TRBJ1-1; TCRdb picks TRBD1, but there is no DNA to check that call. The V gene's germline CDR1 is MGHRA and CDR2 YSYEKL. This CDR3 is built from 16 residues. The CDR3 region is CASSDRPGTGNTEAFF.

The CDR3 here is CASSTRDRGQETQYF. V usage is TRBV21-1 and J usage is TRBJ2-5; TCRdb names TRBD1, which stays unverified in the absence of DNA. TRBV21-1 represents a pseudogene. The CDR3 sequence is 15 residues long.

The chain combines TRBV5-1 with TRBJ1-2. Germline V gene sequence: CDR1 SGHRS, CDR2 YFSETQ. CDR3 size: 14 residues. Here the CDR3 reads CASSWDTYNYGYTF. Full variable domain (remainder filled in from reference TRBV5-1 and TRBJ1-2): KAGVTQTPRYLIKTRGQQVTLSCSPISGHRSVSWYQQTPGQGLQFLFEYFSETQRNKGNFPGRFSGRQFSNSRSEMNVSTLELGDSALYLCASSWDTYNYGYTFGSGTRLTVV.

The V gene is TRBV28, the J gene TRBJ2-1; absent DNA, TCRdb's TRBD1 call cannot be checked. The CDR3 contains 19 residues. The germline gives CDR1 MDHEN, CDR2 SYDVKM. This CDR3 is CASSLVGRTPGKSHNEQFF.

This chain connects TRBV5-6 to TRBJ2-1. Looked up from germline, CDR1 is SGHDT and CDR2 is YYEEEE. CDR3 size: 14 residues. This CDR3 is CASSSVGQENEQFF.

The chain employs TRBV2 and TRBJ2-4. Germline V lookup: CDR1 SNHLY, CDR2 FYNNEI. The CDR3 extends over 13 amino acids. CDR3 region: CASKDAEKNIQYF.

The gene calls are TRBV14 and TRBJ2-3; TCRdb outputs TRBD2, but without DNA this stays unchecked. This CDR3 spans 15 amino acids. CDR1 SGHDN and CDR2 FVKESK come from the germline V gene. CDR3 sequence: CASSRGLVPTDTQYF.

J is TRBJ2-1 and V is TRBV13; TCRdb gives TRBD1 as the D gene, but with no DNA this cannot be confirmed. The germline CDR1 and CDR2 sequences are PRHDT and FYEKMQ (reference sequence). The CDR3 has 13 residues. The CDR3 loop is CASSLGQYNEQFF.

This chain uses TRBV4-1 with TRBJ1-5. The CDR3 consists of 15 residues. Germline CDR1 is MGHRA and CDR2 is YSYEKL. CDR3 residues: CASSQAWANNQPQHF.

The V call is TRBV30, the J call TRBJ2-2; TCRdb gives TRBD1 as the D gene, but with no DNA this cannot be confirmed. The V gene's germline CDR1 is GTSNPN and CDR2 SVGIG (reference sequence). The CDR3 runs 15 residues. CDR3 amino acids: CAWSWGGGNTGELFF.

The chain is built from TRBV27 and TRBJ2-3; the D call of TRBD2 rests on TCRdb alone, since no DNA is present to check it. The CDR3 runs 16 residues. Germline CDR1 and CDR2: MNHEY and SMNVEV (reference sequence). CDR3 sequence reads: CASSPRKAGGLDTQYF.

The J gene is TRBJ1-1, the V gene TRBV27. This CDR3 spans 13 amino acids. Germline-derived CDR1 and CDR2 are MNHEY and SMNVEV (reference sequence). CDR3 amino acids: CASRPKEGTEAFF.

V usage is TRBV5-1 and J usage is TRBJ1-4; checking the TCRdb D call of TRBD1 is not possible without DNA. The CDR3 is 15 amino acids. Germline V gives CDR1 SGHRS, CDR2 YFSETQ. The CDR3 sequence is CASSLTGITNEKLFF.

The chain is built from TRBV5-6 and TRBJ2-7; TCRdb picks TRBD2, but there is no DNA to check that call. The CDR3 is 16 residues long. CDR1 SGHDT and CDR2 YYEEEE come from the germline V gene. CDR3 sequence reads: CASSFPSGASLYEQYF.

This clonotype registers medium-sized by frequency. V is TRBV24-1 and J is TRBJ2-7. CDR1 is KGHDR and CDR2 is SFDVKD in the germline V gene. The CDR3 is 12 amino acids. CDR3 sequence: CATSDFDNEQYF.

This sequence joins TRBV4-2 and TRBJ2-7; the TRBD1 assignment by TCRdb is unverifiable without DNA. Germline-derived CDR1 and CDR2 are LGHNA and YNFKEQ. There are 15 residues in the CDR3. The chain's CDR3 is CASTLALDDSYEQYF.

CDR3 sequence: CASSELGLAAETDTQYF. The chain links TRBV2 to TRBJ2-3; TCRdb reports TRBD2, a call that lacks DNA to check it against. The CDR3 sequence is 17 residues long. Germline V gives CDR1 SNHLY, CDR2 FYNNEI.

The chain has TRBV12-3 or TRBV12-4 and TRBJ1-4; TCRdb's D call, TRBD1, is unchecked because there is no DNA. The CDR3 runs 16 residues. The CDR3 spells CASSPIPGTGNEKLFF.

This chain connects TRBV3-1 to TRBJ1-1. Germline CDR1 reads LGHDT; CDR2 reads YNNKEL (reference sequence). CDR3 length: 12 amino acids. This CDR3 is CASSRKSTEAFF.

V gene TRBV6-1 combines with J gene TRBJ2-2; TCRdb calls TRBD1, which cannot be checked without DNA. The CDR3 is 15 amino acids. The germline gives CDR1 MNHNS, CDR2 SASEGT. The CDR3 protein is CASSPDTPLSGELFF.

The J gene is TRBJ2-3, the V gene TRBV6-4; TCRdb calls TRBD1, which cannot be checked without DNA. The germline V gene has CDR1 MRHNA and CDR2 SNTAGT. The CDR3 runs 16 residues. The CDR3 spells CASSDKGRGDADTQYF.

The chain joins TRBV11-2 to TRBJ2-1; there is no DNA to check the TCRdb D call of TRBD2. The CDR3 covers 16 residues. Germline V CDR1 and CDR2: SGHAT, FQNNGV. This CDR3 is CASSLGGTSSHNEQFF.

The CDR3 sequence is CASRKTGFDGYTF. The chain carries TRBV12-3 or TRBV12-4 and TRBJ1-2; without DNA, the TCRdb call of TRBD1 cannot be checked. This CDR3 comprises 13 residues.

The V and J genes are TRBV11-2 and TRBJ1-4; without DNA, the TCRdb call of TRBD1 cannot be checked. This CDR3 has 16 residues. Germline-derived CDR1 and CDR2 are SGHAT and FQNNGV. CDR3 region: CASSLGTVATNEKLFF.

The J gene is TRBJ1-6, the V gene TRBV5-6; the TCRdb call, TRBD1, lacks DNA for checking. This CDR3 is 16 amino acids long. Germline values: CDR1 SGHDT, CDR2 YYEEEE. CDR3 region: CASSRAWNSYNSPLHF.

This rearrangement joins TRBV20-1 to TRBJ2-2; checking the TCRdb D call of TRBD1 is not possible without DNA. This CDR3 has 15 amino acids. CDR1 and CDR2 from the germline V gene are DFQATT and SNEGSKA (reference sequence). The CDR3 here is CSARDLSGDTGELFF.

This chain uses TRBV7-9 with TRBJ2-7; TCRdb's D call of TRBD1 is untestable without DNA. The CDR3 loop spans 12 amino acids. Germline V gene data show CDR1 as SEHNR and CDR2 as FQNEAQ (reference sequence). CDR3 sequence reads: CASSGSREEQYF.

J is TRBJ2-5 and V is TRBV6-2 or TRBV6-3; TCRdb returns TRBD2, unconfirmable since there is no DNA. This CDR3 comprises 14 residues. CDR1 and CDR2 from the germline V gene are MNHEY and SVGEGT. The CDR3 is CASSYGIRKETQYF.